The clone carrying this T cell receptor beta chain was seen a few times. Antigen: not known. This sample was included in a study of T cells in Graves' hyperthyroidism and ophthalmopathy. Notes on the study in general: Ophthalmopathy got predicted by the model a median around 6.8 months before its onset.

Amplified regions were TCR beta CDR3 sequences from RNA transcripts. A first-round RT-PCR of the TCR CDR3 used the HTBI primer set. Each CDR3 protein gets one entry after TCRdb re-called the multiplex PCR reads with MiXCR. The data show around 450,000 distinct CDR3 sequences, 15% to 19% seen once. Between the trimmed V and J ends, which lost 6 bases and 5 bases, there was a span of 11 bases. This CDR3 is 12 amino acids long. In germline, CDR1 is SGHKS, CDR2 YYEKEE (reference sequence). Uncontrolled infection, other autoimmune disease, pregnancy or lactation disqualified patients from enrolment. Clinical symptoms, serum thyroxine and TRAb, thyroid ultrasound and orbital computed tomography together formed the diagnostic basis.

This sequence joins TRBV5-5 and TRBJ2-5; D gene ambiguous. Material for sequencing was blood. The TCR sequence derives from a woman aged 18-29 years with Graves' hyperthyroidism. In nucleotides, the CDR3 is TGTGCCAGCAACTACTTGGGGGAGACCCAGTACTTC. Its protein product is CASNYLGETQYF.